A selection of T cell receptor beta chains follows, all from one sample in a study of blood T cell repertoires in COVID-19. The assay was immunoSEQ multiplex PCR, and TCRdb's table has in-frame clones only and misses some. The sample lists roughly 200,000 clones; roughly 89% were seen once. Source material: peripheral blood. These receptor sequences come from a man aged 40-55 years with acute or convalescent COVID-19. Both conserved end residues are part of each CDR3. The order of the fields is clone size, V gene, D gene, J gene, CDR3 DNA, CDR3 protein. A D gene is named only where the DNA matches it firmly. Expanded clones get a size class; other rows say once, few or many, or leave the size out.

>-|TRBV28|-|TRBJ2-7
TGTGCCTCAATGGGGGGTAGTAGCTCCTACGAGCAGTACTTC
CASMGGSSSYEQYF
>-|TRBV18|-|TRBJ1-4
TGTGCCAGCTCACCACGTAAGGGGTTTAATGAAAAACTGTTTTTT
CASSPRKGFNEKLFF
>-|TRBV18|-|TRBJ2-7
TGTGCCAGCTCACCCGCTGGACAGCCGCACGAGCAGTACTTC
CASSPAGQPHEQYF
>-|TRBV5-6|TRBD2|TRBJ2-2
TGTGCCAGCAGCTTGGTGGGACTAGCGTACACCGGGGAGCTGTTTTTT
CASSLVGLAYTGELFF
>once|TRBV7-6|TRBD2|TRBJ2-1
TGTGCCAGCAGCTTCCGGGGAGGGACTATGTCCTACAATGAGCAGTTCTTC
CASSFRGGTMSYNEQFF
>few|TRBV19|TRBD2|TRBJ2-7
TGTGCCAGTAGTCGGAGCGGGGGGCCCTACGAGCAGTACTTC
CASSRSGGPYEQYF
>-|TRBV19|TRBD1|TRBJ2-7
TGTGCCAGTAGTATCGAATCAGGGACAGGGGGCACCGAGCAGTACTTC
CASSIESGTGGTEQYF
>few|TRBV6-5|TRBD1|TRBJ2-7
TGTGCCAGCAGGGAGACAGGGTCCTCCTACGAGCAGTACTTC
CASRETGSSYEQYF
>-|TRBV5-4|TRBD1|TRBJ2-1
TGTGCCAGCAGCCTGGGACAGGACTCCTACAATGAGCAGTTCTTC
CASSLGQDSYNEQFF
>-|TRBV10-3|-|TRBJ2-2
TGTGCCATCAGTGAGTCGAGCCAGGGGCTCACCGGGGAGCTGTTTTTT
CAISESSQGLTGELFF
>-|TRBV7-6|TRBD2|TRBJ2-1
TGTGCCAGCAGCTTAGGGACTAGCGGGGGGGCCGTGTACAATGAGCAGTTCTTC
CASSLGTSGGAVYNEQFF
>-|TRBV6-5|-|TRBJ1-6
TGTGCCAGCAGTTACGACAGGACTAATTCACCCCTCCACTTT
CASSYDRTNSPLHF
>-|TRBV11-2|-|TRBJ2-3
TGTGCCAGCAGCTCCAGGACTTCTACGCAGTATTTT
CASSSRTSTQYF
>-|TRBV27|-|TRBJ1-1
TGTGCCAGCAGTTTATCGACCGGGGGGTCCGCGGCTTTCTTT
CASSLSTGGSAAFF
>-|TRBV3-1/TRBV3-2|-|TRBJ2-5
TGTGCCAGCAGCCAACTAGGCCCCACGGAGACCCAGTACTTC
CASSQLGPTETQYF
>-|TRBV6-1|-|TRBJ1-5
TGTGCCAGCAGTGAACGGGACAATCAGCCCCAGCATTTT
CASSERDNQPQHF
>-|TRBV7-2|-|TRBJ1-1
TGTGCCAGCAGCTTAGTTTTCGGGAGGGGGAAGACTGAAGCTTTCTTT
CASSLVFGRGKTEAFF